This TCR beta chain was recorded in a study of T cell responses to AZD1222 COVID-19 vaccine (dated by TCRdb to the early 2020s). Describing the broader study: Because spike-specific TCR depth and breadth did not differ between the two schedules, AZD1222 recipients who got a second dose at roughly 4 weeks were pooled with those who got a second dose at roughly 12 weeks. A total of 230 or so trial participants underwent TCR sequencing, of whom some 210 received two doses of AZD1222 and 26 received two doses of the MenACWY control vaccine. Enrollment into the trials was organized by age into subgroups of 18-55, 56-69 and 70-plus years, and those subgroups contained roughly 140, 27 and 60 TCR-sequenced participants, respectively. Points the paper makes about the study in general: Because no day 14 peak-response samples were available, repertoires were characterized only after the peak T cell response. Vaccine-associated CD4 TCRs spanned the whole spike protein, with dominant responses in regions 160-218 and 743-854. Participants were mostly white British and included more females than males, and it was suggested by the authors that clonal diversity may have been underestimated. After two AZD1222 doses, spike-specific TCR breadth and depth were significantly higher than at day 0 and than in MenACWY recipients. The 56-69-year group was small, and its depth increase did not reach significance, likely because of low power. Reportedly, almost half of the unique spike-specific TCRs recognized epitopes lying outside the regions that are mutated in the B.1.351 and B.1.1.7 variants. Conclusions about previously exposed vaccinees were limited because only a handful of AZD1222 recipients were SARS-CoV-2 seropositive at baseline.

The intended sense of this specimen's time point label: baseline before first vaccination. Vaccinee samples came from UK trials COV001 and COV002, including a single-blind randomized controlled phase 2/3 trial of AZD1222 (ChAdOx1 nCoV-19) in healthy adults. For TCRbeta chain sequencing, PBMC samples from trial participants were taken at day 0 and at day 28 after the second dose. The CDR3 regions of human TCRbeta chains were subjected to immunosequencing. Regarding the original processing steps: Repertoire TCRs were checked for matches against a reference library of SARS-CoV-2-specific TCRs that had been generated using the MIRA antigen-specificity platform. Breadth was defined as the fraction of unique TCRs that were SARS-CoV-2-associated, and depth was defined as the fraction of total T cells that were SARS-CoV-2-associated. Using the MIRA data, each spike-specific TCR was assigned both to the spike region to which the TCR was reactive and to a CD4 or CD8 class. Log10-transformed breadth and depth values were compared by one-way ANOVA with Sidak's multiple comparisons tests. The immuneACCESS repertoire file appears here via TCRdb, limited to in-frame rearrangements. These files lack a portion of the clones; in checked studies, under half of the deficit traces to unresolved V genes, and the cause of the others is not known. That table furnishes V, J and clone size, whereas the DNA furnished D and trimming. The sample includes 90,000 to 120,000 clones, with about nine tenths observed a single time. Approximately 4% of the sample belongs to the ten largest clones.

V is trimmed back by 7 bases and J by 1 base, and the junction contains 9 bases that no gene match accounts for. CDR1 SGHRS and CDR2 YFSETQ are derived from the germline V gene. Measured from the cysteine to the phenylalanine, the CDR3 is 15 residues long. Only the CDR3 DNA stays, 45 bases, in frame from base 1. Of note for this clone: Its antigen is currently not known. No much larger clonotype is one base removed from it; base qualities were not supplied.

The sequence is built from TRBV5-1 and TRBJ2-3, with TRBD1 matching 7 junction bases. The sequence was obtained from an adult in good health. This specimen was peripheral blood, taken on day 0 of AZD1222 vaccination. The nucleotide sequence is TGCGCCAGCGGACAGGCCAGTATTGGCACAGATACGCAGTATTTT. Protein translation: CASGQASIGTDTQYF.